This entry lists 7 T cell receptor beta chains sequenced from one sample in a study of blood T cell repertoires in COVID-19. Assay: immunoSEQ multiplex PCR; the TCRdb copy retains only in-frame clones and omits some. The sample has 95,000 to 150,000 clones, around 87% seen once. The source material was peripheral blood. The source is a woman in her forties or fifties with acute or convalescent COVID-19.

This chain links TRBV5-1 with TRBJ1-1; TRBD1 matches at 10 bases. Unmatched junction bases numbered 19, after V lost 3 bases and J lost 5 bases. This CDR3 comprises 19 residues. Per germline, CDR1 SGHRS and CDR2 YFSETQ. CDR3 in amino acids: CASSWRPLDRGDMGTEAFF. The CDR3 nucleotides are TGCGCCAGCAGCTGGAGGCCCTTGGACAGGGGGGATATGGGAACTGAAGCTTTCTTT.

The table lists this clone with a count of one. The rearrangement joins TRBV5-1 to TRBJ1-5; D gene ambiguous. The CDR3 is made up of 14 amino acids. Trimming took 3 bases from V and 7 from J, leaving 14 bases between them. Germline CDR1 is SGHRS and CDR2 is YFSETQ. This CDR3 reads CASSSGFSGQPQHF. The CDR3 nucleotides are TGCGCCAGCAGCTCCGGGTTTAGCGGGCAGCCCCAGCATTTT.

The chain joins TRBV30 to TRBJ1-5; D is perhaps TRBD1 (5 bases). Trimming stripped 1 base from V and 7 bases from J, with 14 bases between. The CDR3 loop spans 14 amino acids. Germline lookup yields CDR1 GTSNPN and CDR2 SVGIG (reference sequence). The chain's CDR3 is CAWSASQGIQPQHF. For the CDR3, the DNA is TGTGCCTGGAGTGCGAGTCAGGGTATCCAGCCCCAGCATTTT.

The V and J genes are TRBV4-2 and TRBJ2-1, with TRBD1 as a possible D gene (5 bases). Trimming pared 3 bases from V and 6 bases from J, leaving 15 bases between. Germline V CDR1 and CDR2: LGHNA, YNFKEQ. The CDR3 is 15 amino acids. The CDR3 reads CASSQGDSEINEQFF. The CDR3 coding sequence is TGTGCCAGCAGCCAGGGCGACAGTGAGATCAATGAGCAGTTCTTC.

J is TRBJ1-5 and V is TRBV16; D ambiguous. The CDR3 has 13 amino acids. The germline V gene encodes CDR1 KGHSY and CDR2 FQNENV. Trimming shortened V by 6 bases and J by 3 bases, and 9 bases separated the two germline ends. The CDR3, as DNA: TGTGCCAGCAGGAAGGCGGTCAATCAGCCCCAGCATTTT. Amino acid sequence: CASRKAVNQPQHF. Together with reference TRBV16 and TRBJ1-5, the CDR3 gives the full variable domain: GEEVAQTPKHLVRGEGQKAKLYCAPIKGHSYVFWYQQVLKNEFKFLISFQNENVFDETGMPKERFSAKCLPNSPCSLEIQATKLEDSAVYFCASRKAVNQPQHFGDGTRLSIL.

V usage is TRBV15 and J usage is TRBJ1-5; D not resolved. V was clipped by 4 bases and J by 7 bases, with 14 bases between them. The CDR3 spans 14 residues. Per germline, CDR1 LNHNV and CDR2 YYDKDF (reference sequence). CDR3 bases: TGTGCCACCAGCACCTGGGGAGAGAGGCAGCCCCAGCATTTT. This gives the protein CATSTWGERQPQHF.

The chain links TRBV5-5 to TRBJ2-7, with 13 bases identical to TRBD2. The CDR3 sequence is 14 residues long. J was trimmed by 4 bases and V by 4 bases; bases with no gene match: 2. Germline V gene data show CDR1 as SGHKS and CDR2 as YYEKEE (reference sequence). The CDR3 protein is CASSPGLAGYEQYF. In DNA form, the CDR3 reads TGTGCCAGCAGCCCGGGACTAGCGGGATACGAGCAGTACTTC.